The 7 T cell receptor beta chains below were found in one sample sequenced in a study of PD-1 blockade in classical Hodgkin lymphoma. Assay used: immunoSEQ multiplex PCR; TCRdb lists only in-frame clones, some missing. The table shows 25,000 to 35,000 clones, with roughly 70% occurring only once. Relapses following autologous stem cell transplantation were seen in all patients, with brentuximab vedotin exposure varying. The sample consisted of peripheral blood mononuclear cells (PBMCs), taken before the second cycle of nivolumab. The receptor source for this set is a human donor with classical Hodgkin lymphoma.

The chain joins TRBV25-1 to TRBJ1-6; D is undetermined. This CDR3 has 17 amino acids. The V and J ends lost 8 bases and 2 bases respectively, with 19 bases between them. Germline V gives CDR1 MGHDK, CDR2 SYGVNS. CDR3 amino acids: CASRNPSDITYNSPLHF. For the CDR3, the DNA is TGTGCCAGCCGAAACCCTTCTGATATCACCTATAATTCACCCCTCCACTTT. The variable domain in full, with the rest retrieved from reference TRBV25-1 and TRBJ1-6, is EADIYQTPRYLVIGTGKKITLECSQTMGHDKMYWYQQDPGMELHLIHYSYGVNSTEKGDLSSESTVSRIRTEHFPLTLESARPSHTSQYLCASRNPSDITYNSPLHFGNGTRLTVT.

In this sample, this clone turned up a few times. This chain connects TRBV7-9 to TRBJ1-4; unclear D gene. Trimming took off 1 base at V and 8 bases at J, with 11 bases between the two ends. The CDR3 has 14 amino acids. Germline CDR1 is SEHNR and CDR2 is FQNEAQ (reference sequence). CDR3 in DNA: TGTGCCAGCAGCTTAGACAGTGGAAGGGAAAAACTGTTTTTT. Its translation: CASSLDSGREKLFF.

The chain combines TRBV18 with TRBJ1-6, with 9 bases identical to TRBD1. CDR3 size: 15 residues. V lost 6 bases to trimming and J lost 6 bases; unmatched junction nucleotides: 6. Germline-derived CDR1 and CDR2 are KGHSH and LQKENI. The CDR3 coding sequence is TGTGCCAGCTCTGGGACAGGGATAATTAATTCACCCCTCCACTTT. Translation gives CASSGTGIINSPLHF.

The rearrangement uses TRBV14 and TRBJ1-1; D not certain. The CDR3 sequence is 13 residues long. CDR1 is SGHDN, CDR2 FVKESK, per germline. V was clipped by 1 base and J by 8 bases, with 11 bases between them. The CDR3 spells CASSQVPPREAFF. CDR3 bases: TGTGCCAGCAGCCAAGTCCCCCCCAGAGAAGCTTTCTTT.

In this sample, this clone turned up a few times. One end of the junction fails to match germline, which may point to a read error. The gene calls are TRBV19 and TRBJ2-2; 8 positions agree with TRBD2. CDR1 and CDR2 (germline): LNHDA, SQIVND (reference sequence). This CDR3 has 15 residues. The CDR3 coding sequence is TGTGCCAGTAGCCCGGGGGGGGCGAAAACCGGGGAGCTGTTTTTT. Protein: CASSPGGAKTGELFF.

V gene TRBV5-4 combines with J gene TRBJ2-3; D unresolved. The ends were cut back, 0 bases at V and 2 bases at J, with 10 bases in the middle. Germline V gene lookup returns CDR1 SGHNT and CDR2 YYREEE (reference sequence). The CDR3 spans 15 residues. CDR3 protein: CASSLESQNTDTQYF. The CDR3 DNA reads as TGTGCCAGCAGCTTGGAAAGTCAAAACACAGATACGCAGTATTTT.

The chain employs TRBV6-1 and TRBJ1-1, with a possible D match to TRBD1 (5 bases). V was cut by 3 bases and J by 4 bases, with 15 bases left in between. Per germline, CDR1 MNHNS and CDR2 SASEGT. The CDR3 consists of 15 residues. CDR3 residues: CASSEWSGGGTEAFF. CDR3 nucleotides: TGTGCCAGCAGTGAGTGGTCGGGTGGGGGCACTGAAGCTTTCTTT.